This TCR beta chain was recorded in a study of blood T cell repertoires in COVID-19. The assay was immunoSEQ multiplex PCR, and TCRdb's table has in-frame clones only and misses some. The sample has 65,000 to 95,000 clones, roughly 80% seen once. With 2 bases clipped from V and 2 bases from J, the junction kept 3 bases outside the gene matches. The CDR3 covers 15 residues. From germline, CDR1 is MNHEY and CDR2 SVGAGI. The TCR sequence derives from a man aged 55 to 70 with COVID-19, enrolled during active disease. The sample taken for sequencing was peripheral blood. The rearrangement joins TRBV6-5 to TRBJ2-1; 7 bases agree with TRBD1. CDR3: CASSYRDSPYNEQFF. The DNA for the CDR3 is TGTGCCAGCAGTTACCGGGACAGCCCCTACAATGAGCAGTTCTTC.